One and the same sample provided the 15 T cell receptor beta chains below, sequenced in a study of T cell repertoires in cytomegalovirus infection. Antigens of these TCRs are unknown. Using its own MiXCR run on the reads, TCRdb lists one record per CDR3 protein. Among under 300,000 distinct CDR3 sequences listed, 20% to 25% were seen once. Sequencing was performed on cultured PBMCs, taken from culture after CMV antigen stimulation. The receptors stem from a human donor in good health (CMV status not recorded). Some clones in this sample may be carry-over from other donors' samples.

The chain joins TRBV5-5 to TRBJ1-1; tentative D call: TRBD1 (5 bases). Per the germline V gene, CDR1 is SGHKS and CDR2 is YYEKEE (reference sequence). V dropped 4 bases and J dropped 4 bases, with 17 bases sitting between them. CDR3 length: 15 residues. The CDR3 DNA follows: TGTGCCAGCAGCATGACCACGTCGGGGGTCACTGAAGCTTTCTTT. Translating it yields CASSMTTSGVTEAFF.

This clonotype was detected many times. V is TRBV7-2 and J is TRBJ1-5, with D uncertain. Germline assignment: CDR1 SGHTA and CDR2 FQGNSA. Deletions cut 6 bases from V and 1 base from J, with 7 bases between. The CDR3 extends over 13 amino acids. The CDR3 loop is CASREESNQPQHF. CDR3 sequence (DNA): TGTGCCAGCAGAGAAGAGAGCAATCAGCCCCAGCATTTT.

Ten or more counts support this clonotype. CDR3 region: CASSLGWDTEAFF. CDR3 sequence (DNA): TGTGCCAGCAGCTTAGGTTGGGACACTGAAGCTTTCTTT. The chain has TRBV7-2 and TRBJ1-1; no clear D gene. Trimming pared 1 base from V and 3 bases from J, leaving 6 bases between. The CDR3 spans 13 residues. Germline CDR1 SGHTA, CDR2 FQGNSA.

This clonotype was seen many times. The J gene is TRBJ2-1, the V gene TRBV7-2, with 7 bases lining up with TRBD2. Germline V CDR1 and CDR2: SGHTA, FQGNSA. The CDR3 covers 15 residues. V trimming: 6 bases; J trimming: 4 bases; junction bases outside the gene matches: 9. The CDR3 reads CASSPGGGSYNEQFF. The CDR3, as DNA: TGTGCCAGCAGTCCCGGAGGCGGGAGTTACAATGAGCAGTTCTTC.

There are many counts of this clonotype. CDR3 sequence reads: CASRGGPDAANVLTF. The CDR3 nucleotides are TGTGCCAGCCGAGGCGGCCCAGACGCCGCCAACGTCCTGACTTTC. The V and J genes are TRBV7-2 and TRBJ2-6; D ambiguous. This CDR3 spans 15 amino acids. The ends were cut back, 8 bases at V and 7 bases at J, with 18 bases in the middle. The germline V gene has CDR1 SGHTA and CDR2 FQGNSA.

The chain uses TRBV27 and TRBJ2-5, with TRBD2 matching over 7 bases. The CDR3 covers 14 residues. The V gene's germline CDR1 is MNHEY and CDR2 SMNVEV (reference sequence). Trimming removed 2 bases from V and 2 bases from J; junction bases left unmatched: 2. The CDR3 nucleotides read TGTGCCAGCAGTTTAGAGCGGGGTCAAGAGACCCAGTACTTC. It specifies CASSLERGQETQYF.

Only a few counts were recorded for this clonotype. The chain recombines TRBV6-2 or TRBV6-3 with TRBJ2-1, with 8 bases lining up with TRBD2. V trimming: 7 bases; J trimming: 4 bases; junction bases outside the gene matches: 9. Germline CDR1 and CDR2: MNHEY and SVGEGT. The CDR3 contains 15 residues. The CDR3 DNA reads as TGTGCCAGCAACCGACCGGGACTAGGATACAATGAGCAGTTCTTC. It yields the protein CASNRPGLGYNEQFF.

This clonotype has just a few counts. The chain is built from TRBV7-3 and TRBJ2-3; D uncertain. The CDR3 runs to 17 residues. Looked up from germline, CDR1 is SGHTA and CDR2 is FQGTGA. The V end was cut by 4 bases, the J end by 0 bases, with 17 bases between. The CDR3 here is CASSSTGTSSSTDTQYF. The CDR3, as DNA: TGTGCCAGCAGCTCCACGGGTACATCGTCTAGCACAGATACGCAGTATTTT.

This clonotype was detected ten times or more. V and J are TRBV7-2 and TRBJ1-2; 7 positions agree with TRBD1. Trimming at V came to 7 bases and at J to 4 bases, leaving 12 bases not matched to a gene. Per the germline V gene, CDR1 is SGHTA and CDR2 is FQGNSA. This CDR3 is 15 amino acids long. CDR3 sequence: CASTPSGQGGYGYTF. In nucleotides, the CDR3 is TGTGCCAGCACCCCCTCTGGTCAGGGGGGCTATGGCTACACCTTC.

About this clonotype: This clone may be a read error of a much larger clone one base away. This chain links TRBV7-2 with TRBJ1-2; tentatively, D is TRBD1 (6 bases). This CDR3 region has 16 residues. The germline CDR1 and CDR2 sequences are SGHTA and FQGNSA. The CDR3 loop is CASSLRRGERLYGCTF. The CDR3 DNA reads as TGTGCCAGCAGCTTAAGAAGGGGGGAGAGGCTCTATGGCTGCACCTTC.

The CDR3 sequence: CASRLQGADYGYTF. CDR3 DNA sequence: TGCGCCAGCAGGTTGCAGGGGGCGGACTATGGCTACACCTTC. The V call is TRBV5-1, the J call TRBJ1-2, with TRBD1 matching 8 bases. The CDR3 has 14 residues. Germline CDR1 is SGHRS and CDR2 is YFSETQ. Trimming at V came to 5 bases and at J to 3 bases, leaving 6 bases not matched to a gene.

The chain recombines TRBV7-9 with TRBJ1-1; the D gene is possibly TRBD1 (6 bases). Looked up from germline, CDR1 is SEHNR and CDR2 is FQNEAQ (reference sequence). The CDR3 contains 14 residues. V lost 2 bases to trimming and J lost 6 bases, with 13 bases between them. CDR3 in DNA: TGTGCCAGCAGCTTACGGGGGGCCCTCGCTGAAGCTTTCTTT. Protein sequence: CASSLRGALAEAFF. The entire variable domain, with the rest obtained from reference TRBV7-9 and TRBJ1-1, is as follows: DTGVSQNPRHKITKRGQNVTFRCDPISEHNRLYWYRQTLGQGPEFLTYFQNEAQLEKSRLLSDRFSAERPKGSFSTLEIQRTEQGDSAMYLCASSLRGALAEAFFGQGTRLTVV.

The chain carries TRBV12-3 or TRBV12-4 and TRBJ2-1; 8 bases map to TRBD2. V was clipped by 0 bases and J by 7 bases; unmatched bases: 5. This CDR3 is 15 amino acids long. CDR3 region: CASSLASGRSNEQFF. DNA for the CDR3: TGTGCCAGCAGTTTAGCCAGCGGGAGATCTAATGAGCAGTTCTTC.

This clonotype was detected only a few times. The rearrangement uses TRBV12-3 or TRBV12-4 and TRBJ2-1; D is unresolved. V was clipped by 5 bases and J by 2 bases, with 19 bases between them. CDR3 length: 17 residues. Here the CDR3 reads CASSLLGGESPYNEQFF. The CDR3 region has the DNA TGTGCCAGCAGTCTACTTGGCGGAGAATCCCCCTACAATGAGCAGTTCTTC.

This clonotype has a count of ten or more. J is TRBJ2-5 and V is TRBV9; D possibly corresponds to TRBD2 (6 bases). The ends were cut back, 5 bases at V and 1 base at J, with 15 bases in the middle. Germline V CDR1 and CDR2: SGDLS, YYNGEE. The length of the CDR3 is 15 residues. CDR3 sequence reads: CASSLIGGSQETQYF. CDR3 in DNA: TGTGCCAGCAGTCTAATCGGGGGTAGCCAAGAGACCCAGTACTTC.